This T cell receptor beta chain was identified during a study of T cell repertoires in cytomegalovirus infection. This clonotype occurred many times. TCRdb recomputed calls from the reads with MiXCR, one row per CDR3 protein. This table has 110,000 to 150,000 distinct CDR3 sequences, about 6.1% appearing once. The sample was PBMCs. This receptor was taken from a human donor in good health (CMV status not recorded). Some clones in this sample may be carry-over from other donors' samples.

The CDR3, as DNA: TGTGCCAGCAGCCTCCAACTGGGACAGAGCACAGATACGCAGTATTTT. Translation gives CASSLQLGQSTDTQYF. The chain joins TRBV7-2 to TRBJ2-3; 7 bases align to TRBD1. Germline V gene lookup returns CDR1 SGHTA and CDR2 FQGNSA. Trimming cost V 5 bases and J 0 bases; bases outside gene matches: 8. The CDR3 covers 16 residues.